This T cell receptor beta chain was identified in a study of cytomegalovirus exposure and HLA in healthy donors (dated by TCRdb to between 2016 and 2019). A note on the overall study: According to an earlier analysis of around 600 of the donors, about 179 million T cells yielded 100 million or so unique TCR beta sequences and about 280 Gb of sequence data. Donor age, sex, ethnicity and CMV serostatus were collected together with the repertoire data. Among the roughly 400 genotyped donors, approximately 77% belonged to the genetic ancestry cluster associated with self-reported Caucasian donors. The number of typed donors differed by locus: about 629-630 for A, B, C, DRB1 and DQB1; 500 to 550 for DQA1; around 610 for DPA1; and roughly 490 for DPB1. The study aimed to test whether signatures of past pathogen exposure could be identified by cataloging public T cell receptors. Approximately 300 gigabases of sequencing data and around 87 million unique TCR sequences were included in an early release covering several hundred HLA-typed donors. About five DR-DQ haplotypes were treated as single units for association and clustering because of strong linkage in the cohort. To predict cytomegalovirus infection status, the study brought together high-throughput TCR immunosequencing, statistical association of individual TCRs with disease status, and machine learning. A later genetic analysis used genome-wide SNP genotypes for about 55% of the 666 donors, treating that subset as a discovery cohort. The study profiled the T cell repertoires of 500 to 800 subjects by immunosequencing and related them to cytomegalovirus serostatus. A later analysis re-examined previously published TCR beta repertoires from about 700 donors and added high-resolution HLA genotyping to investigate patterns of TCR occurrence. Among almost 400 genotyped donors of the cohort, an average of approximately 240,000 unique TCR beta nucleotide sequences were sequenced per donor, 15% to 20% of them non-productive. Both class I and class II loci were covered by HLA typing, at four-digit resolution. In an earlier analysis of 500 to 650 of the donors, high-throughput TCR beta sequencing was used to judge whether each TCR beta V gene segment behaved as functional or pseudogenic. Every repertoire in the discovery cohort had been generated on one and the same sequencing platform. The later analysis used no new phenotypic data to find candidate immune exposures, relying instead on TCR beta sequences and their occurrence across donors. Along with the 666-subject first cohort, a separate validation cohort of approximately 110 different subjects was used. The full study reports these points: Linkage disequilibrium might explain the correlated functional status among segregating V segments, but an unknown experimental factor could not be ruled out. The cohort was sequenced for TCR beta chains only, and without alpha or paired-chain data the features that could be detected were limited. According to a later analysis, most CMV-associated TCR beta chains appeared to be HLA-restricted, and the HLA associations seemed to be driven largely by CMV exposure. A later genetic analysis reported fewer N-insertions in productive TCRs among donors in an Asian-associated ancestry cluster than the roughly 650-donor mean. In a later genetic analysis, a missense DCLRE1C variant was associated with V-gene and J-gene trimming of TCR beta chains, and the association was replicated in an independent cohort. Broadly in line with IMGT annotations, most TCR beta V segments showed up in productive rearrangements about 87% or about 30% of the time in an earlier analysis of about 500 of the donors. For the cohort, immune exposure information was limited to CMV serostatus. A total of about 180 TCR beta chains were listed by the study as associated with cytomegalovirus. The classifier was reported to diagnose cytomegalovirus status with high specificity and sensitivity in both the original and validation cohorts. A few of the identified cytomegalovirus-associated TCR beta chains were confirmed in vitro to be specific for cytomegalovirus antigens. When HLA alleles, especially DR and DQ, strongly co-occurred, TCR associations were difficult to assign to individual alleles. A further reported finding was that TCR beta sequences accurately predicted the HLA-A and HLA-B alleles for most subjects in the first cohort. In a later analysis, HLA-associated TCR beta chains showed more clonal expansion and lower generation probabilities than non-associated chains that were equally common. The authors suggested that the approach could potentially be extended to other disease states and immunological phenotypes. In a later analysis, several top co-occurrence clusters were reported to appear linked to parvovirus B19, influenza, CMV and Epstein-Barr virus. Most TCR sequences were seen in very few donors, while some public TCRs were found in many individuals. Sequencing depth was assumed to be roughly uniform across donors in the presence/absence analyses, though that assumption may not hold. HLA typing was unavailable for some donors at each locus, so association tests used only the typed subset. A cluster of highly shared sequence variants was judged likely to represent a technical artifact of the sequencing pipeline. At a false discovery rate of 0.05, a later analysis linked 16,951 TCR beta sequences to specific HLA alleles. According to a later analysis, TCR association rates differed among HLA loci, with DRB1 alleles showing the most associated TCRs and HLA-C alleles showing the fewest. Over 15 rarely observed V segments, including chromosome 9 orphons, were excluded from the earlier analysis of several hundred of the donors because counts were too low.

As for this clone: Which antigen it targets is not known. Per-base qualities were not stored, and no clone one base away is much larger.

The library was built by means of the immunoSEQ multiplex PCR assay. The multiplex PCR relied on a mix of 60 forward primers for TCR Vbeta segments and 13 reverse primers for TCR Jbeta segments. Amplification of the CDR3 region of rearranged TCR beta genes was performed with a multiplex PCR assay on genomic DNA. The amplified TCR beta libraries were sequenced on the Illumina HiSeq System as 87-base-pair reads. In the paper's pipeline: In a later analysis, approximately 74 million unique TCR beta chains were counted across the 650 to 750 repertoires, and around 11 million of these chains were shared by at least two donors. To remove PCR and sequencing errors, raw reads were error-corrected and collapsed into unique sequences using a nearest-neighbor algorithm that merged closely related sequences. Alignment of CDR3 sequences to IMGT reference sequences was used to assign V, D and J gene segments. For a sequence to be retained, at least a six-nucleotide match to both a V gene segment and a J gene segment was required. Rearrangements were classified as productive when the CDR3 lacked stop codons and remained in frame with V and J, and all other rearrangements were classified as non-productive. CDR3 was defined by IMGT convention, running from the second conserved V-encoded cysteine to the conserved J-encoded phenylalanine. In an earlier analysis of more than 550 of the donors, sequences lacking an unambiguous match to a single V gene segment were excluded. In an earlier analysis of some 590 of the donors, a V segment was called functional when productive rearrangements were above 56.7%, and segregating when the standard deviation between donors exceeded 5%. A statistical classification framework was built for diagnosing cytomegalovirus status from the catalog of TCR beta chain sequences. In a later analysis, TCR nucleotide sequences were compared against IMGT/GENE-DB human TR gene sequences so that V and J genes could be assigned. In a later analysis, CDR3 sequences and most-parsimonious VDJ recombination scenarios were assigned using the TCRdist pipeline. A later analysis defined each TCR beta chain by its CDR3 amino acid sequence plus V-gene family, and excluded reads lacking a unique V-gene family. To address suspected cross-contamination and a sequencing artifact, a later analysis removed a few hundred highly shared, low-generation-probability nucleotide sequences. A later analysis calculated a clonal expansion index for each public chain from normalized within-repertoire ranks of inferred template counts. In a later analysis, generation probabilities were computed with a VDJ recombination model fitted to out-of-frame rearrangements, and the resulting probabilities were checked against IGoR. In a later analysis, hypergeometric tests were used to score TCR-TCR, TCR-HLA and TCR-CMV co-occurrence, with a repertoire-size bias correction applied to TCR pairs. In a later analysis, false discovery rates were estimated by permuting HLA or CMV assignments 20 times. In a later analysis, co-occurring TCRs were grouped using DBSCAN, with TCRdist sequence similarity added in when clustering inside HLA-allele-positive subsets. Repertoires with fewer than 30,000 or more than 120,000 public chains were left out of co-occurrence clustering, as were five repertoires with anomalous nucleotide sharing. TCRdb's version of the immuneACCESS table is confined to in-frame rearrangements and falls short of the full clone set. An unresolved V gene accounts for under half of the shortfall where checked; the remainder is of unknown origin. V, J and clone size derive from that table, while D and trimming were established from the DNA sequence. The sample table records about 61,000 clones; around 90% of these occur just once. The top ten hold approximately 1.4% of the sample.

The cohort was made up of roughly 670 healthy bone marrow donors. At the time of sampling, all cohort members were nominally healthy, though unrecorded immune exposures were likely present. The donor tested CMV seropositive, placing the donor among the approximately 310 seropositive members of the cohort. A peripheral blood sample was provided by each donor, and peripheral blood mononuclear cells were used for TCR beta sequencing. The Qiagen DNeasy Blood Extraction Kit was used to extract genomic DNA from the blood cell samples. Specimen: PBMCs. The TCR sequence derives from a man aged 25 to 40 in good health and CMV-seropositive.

The DNA is as follows: TGCGCCAGCAGCTCGAGACAGGGGGCAATGAACGAGCAGTACTTC. Its protein product is CASSSRQGAMNEQYF. Recombination linked TRBV5-1 to TRBJ2-7, with 10 bases in between that match TRBD1. The CDR3, cysteine through phenylalanine, is 15 amino acids long. Only CDR3 DNA is held: 45 bases, read in frame from base 1. Based on the germline V gene, the CDR1 and CDR2 sequences are SGHRS and YFSETQ. V lost 3 bases and J lost 5 bases, and the count of bases not matched to a germline gene is 8. With the portions outside the CDR3 filled from the reference TRBV5-1 and TRBJ2-7 genes, the complete variable region becomes KAGVTQTPRYLIKTRGQQVTLSCSPISGHRSVSWYQQTPGQGLQFLFEYFSETQRNKGNFPGRFSGRQFSNSRSEMNVSTLELGDSALYLCASSSRQGAMNEQYFGPGTRLTVT.